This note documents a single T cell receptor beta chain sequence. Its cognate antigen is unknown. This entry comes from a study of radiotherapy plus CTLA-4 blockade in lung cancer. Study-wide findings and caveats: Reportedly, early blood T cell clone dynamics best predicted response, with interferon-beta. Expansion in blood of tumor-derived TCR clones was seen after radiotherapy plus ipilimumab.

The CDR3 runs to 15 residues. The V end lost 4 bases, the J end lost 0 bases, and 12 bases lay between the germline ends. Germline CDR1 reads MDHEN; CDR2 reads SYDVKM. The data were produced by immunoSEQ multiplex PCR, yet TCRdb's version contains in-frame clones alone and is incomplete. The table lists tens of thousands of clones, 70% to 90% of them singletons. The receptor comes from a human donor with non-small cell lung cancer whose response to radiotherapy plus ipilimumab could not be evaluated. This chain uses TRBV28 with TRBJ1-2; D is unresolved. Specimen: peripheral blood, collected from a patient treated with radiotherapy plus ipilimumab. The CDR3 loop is CASSSHDGTNYGYTF. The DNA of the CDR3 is TGTGCCAGCAGTTCCCACGACGGGACTAACTATGGCTACACCTTC.